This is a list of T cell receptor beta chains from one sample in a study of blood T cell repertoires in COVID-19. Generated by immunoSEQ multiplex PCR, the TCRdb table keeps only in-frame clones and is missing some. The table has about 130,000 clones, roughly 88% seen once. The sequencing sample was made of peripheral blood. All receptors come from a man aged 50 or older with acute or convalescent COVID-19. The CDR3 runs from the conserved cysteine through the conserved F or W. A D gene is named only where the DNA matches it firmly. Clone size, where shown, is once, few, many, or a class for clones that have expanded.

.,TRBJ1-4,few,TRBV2,TGTGCCAGCAGTGAACAGGGTCGGGCTAATGAAAAACTGTTTTTT,CASSEQGRANEKLFF
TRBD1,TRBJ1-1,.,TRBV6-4,TGTGCCAGCAGTGAGATCAGGGGGTCTGAAGCTTTCTTT,CASSEIRGSEAFF
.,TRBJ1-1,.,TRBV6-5,TGTGCCAGCAGTTTCCAAGAACAGCCGATCGATGAAGCTTTCTTT,CASSFQEQPIDEAFF
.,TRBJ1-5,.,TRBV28,TGTGCCAGCAGTTTTTTTGCCAGGAAAGATAATCAGCCCCAGCATTTT,CASSFFARKDNQPQHF
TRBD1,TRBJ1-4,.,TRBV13,TGTGCCAGCAGCATGGTCTCTCGCGCCCGAGGGACAGAACATGAAAAACTGTTTTTT,CASSMVSRARGTEHEKLFF
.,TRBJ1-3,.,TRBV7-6,TGTGCCAGCAGCCTGGACAGTCGCTCTGGAAACACCATATATTTT,CASSLDSRSGNTIYF
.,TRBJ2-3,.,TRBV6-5,TGTGCCAGCAGTCTACAGGCGACAGATACGCAGTATTTT,CASSLQATDTQYF
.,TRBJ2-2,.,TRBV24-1,TGTGCCACCAGTGCCCAAGGGAGAACCGGGGAGCTGTTTTTT,CATSAQGRTGELFF
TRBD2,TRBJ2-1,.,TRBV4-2,TGTGCCAGCAGCCAAGTAGCGGTTAGCGGGAGGACAAATGAGCAGTTCTTC,CASSQVAVSGRTNEQFF
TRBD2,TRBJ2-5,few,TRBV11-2,TGTGCCAGCAGCTTAGGACTAGCACAAGAGACCCAGTACTTC,CASSLGLAQETQYF
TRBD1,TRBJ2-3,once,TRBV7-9,TGTGCCAGCAGCCCCCGACAGGGGGTAGCGGGAGATACGCAGTATTTT,CASSPRQGVAGDTQYF
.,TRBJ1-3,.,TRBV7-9,TGTGCCAGCAGCTTATCAGCCACAGGGACGGGAAACACCATATATTTT,CASSLSATGTGNTIYF
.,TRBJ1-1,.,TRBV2,TGTGCCAGCAGTGAATCGGTGTACAGTTACACTGAAGCTTTCTTT,CASSESVYSYTEAFF
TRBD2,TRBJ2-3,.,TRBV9,TGTGCCAGCAGCGTAGCGTCCGGGGGGGCTTTAGATACGCAGTATTTT,CASSVASGGALDTQYF
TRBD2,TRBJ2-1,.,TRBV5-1,TGCGCCAGCAACCTAGCGGGAGGGCGTGAGCAGTTCTTC,CASNLAGGREQFF
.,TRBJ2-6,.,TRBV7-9,TGTGCCAGCAGCCCTTCTGGGGCCAACGTCCTGACTTTC,CASSPSGANVLTF
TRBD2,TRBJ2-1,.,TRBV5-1,TGCGCCAGCACGACTAGCGAGGACAATGAGCAGTTCTTC,CASTTSEDNEQFF
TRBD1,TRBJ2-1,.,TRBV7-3,TGTGCCAGCAGCTCGCGGACAGGGAACCCCTACAATGAGCAGTTCTTC,CASSSRTGNPYNEQFF
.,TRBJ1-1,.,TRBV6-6,TGTGCCAGCAGTTACGGGGCCGGGAACACTGAAGCTTTCTTT,CASSYGAGNTEAFF
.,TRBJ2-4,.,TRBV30,TGTGCCTGGAGTCATCTCAGAAGTCTAGCCAAAAACATTCAGTACTTC,CAWSHLRSLAKNIQYF
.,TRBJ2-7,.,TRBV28,TGTGCCAGCAGTTTTAGCGGAAACTACGAGCAGTACTTC,CASSFSGNYEQYF
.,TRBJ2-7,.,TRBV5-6,TGTGCCAGCAGCTTGGGCCCCCTCAGCTCCTACGAGCAGTACTTC,CASSLGPLSSYEQYF
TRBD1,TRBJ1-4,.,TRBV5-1,TGCGCCAGCAGTTCGGGACAGGGGGAGGAAAAACTGTTTTTT,CASSSGQGEEKLFF
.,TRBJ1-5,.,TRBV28,TGTGCCAGCAGTTTACGAGGTTATAGCAATCAGCCCCAGCATTTT,CASSLRGYSNQPQHF
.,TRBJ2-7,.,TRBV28,TGTGCCAGCAGTTTATTGGGGGGTTATAGGGGGCGCTCCTACGAGCAGTACTTC,CASSLLGGYRGRSYEQYF
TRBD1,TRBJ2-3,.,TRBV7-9,TGTGCCAGCAGCCGACAGGGGGCCCCCACAGATACGCAGTATTTT,CASSRQGAPTDTQYF
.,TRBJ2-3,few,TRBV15,TGTGCCACCAGCAACAGGGCCCGCACAGATACGCAGTATTTT,CATSNRARTDTQYF
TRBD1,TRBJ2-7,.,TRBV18,TGTGCCAGCTCACCGGGACAGCTCTACGAGCAGTACTTC,CASSPGQLYEQYF
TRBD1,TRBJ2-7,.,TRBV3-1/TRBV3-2,TGTGCCAGCAGCCAAGGGGCTCCGGGACAGGGTTCCTACGAGCAGTACTTC,CASSQGAPGQGSYEQYF
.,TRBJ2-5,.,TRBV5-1,TGCGCCAGCAGCCTGACCCCACAGGGTAGCTTCCAAGAGACCCAGTACTTC,CASSLTPQGSFQETQYF
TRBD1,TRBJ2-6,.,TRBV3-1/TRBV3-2,TGTGCCAGCAGCCCGGGACAGCTAGTATTCTCTGGGGCCAACGTCCTGACTTTC,CASSPGQLVFSGANVLTF
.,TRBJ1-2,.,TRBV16,TGTGCCAGCAGCCAATCCGGGGGGTCGTATGACTATGGCTACACCTTC,CASSQSGGSYDYGYTF
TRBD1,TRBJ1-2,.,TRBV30,TGTGCCTGGAGAGTAACAGGGGGCGCAGGCTACACCTTC,CAWRVTGGAGYTF
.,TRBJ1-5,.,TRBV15,TGTGCCACCAGCAGAGGGGGCAGCGATCAGCCCCAGCATTTT,CATSRGGSDQPQHF
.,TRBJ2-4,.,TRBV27,TGTGCCAGCAGTTTATCGATTCAGGGGAAGGGGGCCAAAAACATTCAGTACTTC,CASSLSIQGKGAKNIQYF
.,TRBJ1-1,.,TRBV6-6,TGTGCCAGCAGTGTAGGGAGCACTGAAGCTTTCTTT,CASSVGSTEAFF
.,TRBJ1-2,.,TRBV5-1,TGCGCCAGCAGCTTGGACCAGGTGTTGGGTGGCTACACCTTC,CASSLDQVLGGYTF